The rows below give T cell receptor beta chains drawn from one sample of a study of blood T cells in healthy people across ages. Each CDR3 protein is one row after TCRdb ran MiXCR on the 5' RACE reads. The sample has 800,000 to 1,300,000 distinct CDR3 sequences; about 23% are singletons. A further study also used this sample, focusing on T cells of mothers and their children.

Source material: blood. These receptors all stem from a girl aged 2 to 10 in good health. Both conserved end residues are part of each CDR3. A D gene is named only where the DNA matches it firmly. A row's size may be missing; if present it is once, few, many or a size class.

j_call d_call clone_size v_call cdr3_nt cdr3_aa
TRBJ2-2 - - TRBV4-1 TGCGCCAGCAGCCACCAGGGTAGATCCGGGGAGCTGTTTTTT CASSHQGRSGELFF
TRBJ2-5 - - TRBV4-1 TGCGCCAGCAGCCAAGTCGGGTACCAAGAGACCCAGTACTTC CASSQVGYQETQYF
TRBJ1-5 TRBD1 - TRBV5-6 TGTGCCAGCAGCGCAAACAGGGGATATCAGCCCCAGCATTTT CASSANRGYQPQHF
TRBJ2-5 - - TRBV24-1 TGTGCCACCAGTGACCCGGGACCCGTCAGGGAGACCCAGTACTTC CATSDPGPVRETQYF
TRBJ1-5 TRBD1 few TRBV20-1 TGCAGTGCTCGCGCGACAGGGGGCGGCCAGCCCCAGCATTTT CSARATGGGQPQHF
TRBJ2-3 - few TRBV12-3/TRBV12-4 TGTGCCAGCAGACAAGAGAGAACGCAGTATTTT CASRQERTQYF
TRBJ1-3 TRBD1 few TRBV7-9 TGTGCCAGCAGCCAGGGGGACAATGCGGACACCATATATTTT CASSQGDNADTIYF
TRBJ2-3 - - TRBV6-1 TGTGCCAGCAGTGACCCCCACGGCAGCGCAGATACGCAGTATTTT CASSDPHGSADTQYF
TRBJ2-5 - few TRBV12-3/TRBV12-4 TGTGCCAGCAGTTCGAGGCGGTACGAAGAGACCCAGTACTTC CASSSRRYEETQYF
TRBJ2-1 - - TRBV4-1 TGCGCCAGCAGCCAGGTCACCCTTGCAGGGAATGAGCAGTTCTTC CASSQVTLAGNEQFF
TRBJ2-1 - few TRBV11-1 TGTGCCAGCAGCTTAGCAGGAGGCCTAGCGTACAGCTCCTACAATGAGCAGTTCTTC CASSLAGGLAYSSYNEQFF
TRBJ1-5 - - TRBV7-2 TGTGCCAGCAGCCCACAGACAGGTAGCAATCAGCCCCAGCATTTT CASSPQTGSNQPQHF
TRBJ2-3 - - TRBV4-3 TGCGCCAGCAGCCAAGATTTTGGACAGCGAACAGATACGCAGTATTTT CASSQDFGQRTDTQYF
TRBJ1-4 TRBD1 few TRBV7-2 TGTGCCAGCAGCCCCCAGGGGGCAGTAAATGAAAAACTGTTTTTT CASSPQGAVNEKLFF